The T cell receptor beta chain described here comes from a study of blood T cell repertoires in COVID-19. Study overall: The United States, Italy and Spain were the sources of the acute and convalescent COVID-19 samples. PBMCs, B-cell-depleted T cells, or T cells were the source of the cDNA or gDNA that made up the material.

In the original processing: How many nucleated cells were present was estimated from reference gene primer amplification. TCRdb keeps only in-frame clones here, not all; method: immunoSEQ multiplex PCR. The V and J calls and the clone size are those of that table, but D and trimming were determined from the DNA. Of about 290,000 clones in the sample, around 89% are singletons; the top ten hold about 4.2%. This sequence originates from a man in his forties with acute or convalescent COVID-19. The sequencing sample was made of peripheral blood.

The CDR3, as DNA: TGTGCCAGCAGCTCTAGACTCCGGGACAGGGGAGGCAATCAGCCCCAGCATTTT. Translated, it gives CASSSRLRDRGGNQPQHF. This chain uses TRBV7-2 with TRBJ1-5; TRBD1 matches at 10 bases. Germline CDR1 reads SGHTA; CDR2 reads FQGNSA. The V segment lost 4 bases and the J segment 2 bases; nucleotides outside the gene matches: 11. The CDR3 is 18 residues long.